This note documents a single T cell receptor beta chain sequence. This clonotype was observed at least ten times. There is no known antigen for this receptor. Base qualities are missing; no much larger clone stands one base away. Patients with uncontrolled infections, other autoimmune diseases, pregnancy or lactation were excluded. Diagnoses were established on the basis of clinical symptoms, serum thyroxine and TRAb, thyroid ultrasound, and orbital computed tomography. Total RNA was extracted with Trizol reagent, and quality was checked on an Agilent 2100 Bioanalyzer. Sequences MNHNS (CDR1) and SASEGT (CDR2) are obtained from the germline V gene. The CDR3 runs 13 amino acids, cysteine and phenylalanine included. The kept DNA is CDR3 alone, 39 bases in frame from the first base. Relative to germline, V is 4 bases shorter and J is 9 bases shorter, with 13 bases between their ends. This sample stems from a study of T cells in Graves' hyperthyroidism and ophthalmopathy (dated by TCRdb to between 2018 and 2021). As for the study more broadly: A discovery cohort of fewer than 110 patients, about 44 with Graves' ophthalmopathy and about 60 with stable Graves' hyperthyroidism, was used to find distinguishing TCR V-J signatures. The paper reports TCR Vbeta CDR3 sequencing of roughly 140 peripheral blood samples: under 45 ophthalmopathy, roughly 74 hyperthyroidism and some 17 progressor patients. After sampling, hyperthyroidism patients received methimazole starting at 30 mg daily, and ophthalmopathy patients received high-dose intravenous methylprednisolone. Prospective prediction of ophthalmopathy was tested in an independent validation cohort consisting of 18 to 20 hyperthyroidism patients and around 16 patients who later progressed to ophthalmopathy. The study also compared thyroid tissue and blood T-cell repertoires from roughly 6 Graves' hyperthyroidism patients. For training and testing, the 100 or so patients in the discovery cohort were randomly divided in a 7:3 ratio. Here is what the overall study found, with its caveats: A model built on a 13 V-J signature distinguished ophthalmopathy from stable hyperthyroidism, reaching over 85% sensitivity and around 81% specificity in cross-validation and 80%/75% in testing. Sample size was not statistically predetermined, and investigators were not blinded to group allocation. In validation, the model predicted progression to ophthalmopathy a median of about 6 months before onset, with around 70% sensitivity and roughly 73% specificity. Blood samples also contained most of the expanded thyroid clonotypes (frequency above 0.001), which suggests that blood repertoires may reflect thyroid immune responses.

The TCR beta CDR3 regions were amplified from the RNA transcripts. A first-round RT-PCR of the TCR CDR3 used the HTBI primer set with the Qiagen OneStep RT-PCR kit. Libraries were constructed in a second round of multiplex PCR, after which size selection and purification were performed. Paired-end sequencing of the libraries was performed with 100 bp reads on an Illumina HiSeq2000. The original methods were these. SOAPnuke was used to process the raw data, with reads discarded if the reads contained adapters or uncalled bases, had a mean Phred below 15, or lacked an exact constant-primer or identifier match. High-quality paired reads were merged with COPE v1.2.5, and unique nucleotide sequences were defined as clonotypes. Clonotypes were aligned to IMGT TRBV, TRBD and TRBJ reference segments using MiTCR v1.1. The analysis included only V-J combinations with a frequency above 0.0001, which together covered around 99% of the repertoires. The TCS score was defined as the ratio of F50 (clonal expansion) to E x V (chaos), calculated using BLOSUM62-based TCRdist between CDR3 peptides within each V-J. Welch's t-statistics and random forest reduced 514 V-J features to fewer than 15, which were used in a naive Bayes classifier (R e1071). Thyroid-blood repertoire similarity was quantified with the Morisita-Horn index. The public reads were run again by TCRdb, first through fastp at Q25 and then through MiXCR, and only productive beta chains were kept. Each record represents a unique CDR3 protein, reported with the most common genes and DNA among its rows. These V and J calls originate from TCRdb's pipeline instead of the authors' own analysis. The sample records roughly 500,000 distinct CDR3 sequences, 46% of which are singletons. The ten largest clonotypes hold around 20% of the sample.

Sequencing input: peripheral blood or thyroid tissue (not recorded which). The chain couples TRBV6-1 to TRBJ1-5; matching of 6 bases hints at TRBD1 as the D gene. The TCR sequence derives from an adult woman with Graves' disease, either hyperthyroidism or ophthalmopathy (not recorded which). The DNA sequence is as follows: TGTGCCAGCAGTGGTCAGGGGATGATGCCCCAGCATTTT. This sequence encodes CASSGQGMMPQHF.